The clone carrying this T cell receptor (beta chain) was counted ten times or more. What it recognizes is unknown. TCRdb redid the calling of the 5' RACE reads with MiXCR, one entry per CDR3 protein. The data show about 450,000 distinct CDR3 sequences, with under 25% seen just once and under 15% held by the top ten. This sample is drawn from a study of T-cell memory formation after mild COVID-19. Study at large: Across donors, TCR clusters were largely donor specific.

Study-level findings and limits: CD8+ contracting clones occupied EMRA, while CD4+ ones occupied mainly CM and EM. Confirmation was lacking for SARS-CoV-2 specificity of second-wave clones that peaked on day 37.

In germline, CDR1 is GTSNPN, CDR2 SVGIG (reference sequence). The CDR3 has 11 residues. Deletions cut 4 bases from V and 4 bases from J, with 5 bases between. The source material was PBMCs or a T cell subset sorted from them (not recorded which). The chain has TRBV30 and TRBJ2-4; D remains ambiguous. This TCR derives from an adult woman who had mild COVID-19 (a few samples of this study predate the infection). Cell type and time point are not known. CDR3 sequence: CAWISKNIQYF. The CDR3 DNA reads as TGTGCCTGGATTAGTAAAAACATTCAGTACTTC.